The rows below give T cell receptor beta chains drawn from one sample of a study of T cell changes during pregnancy in multiple sclerosis. Some clones are missing from TCRdb's copy, which holds only in-frame ones; the method was immunoSEQ multiplex PCR. The table includes just under 65,000 clones, 91% detected once. The specimen comprised peripheral blood, sampled after pregnancy. All receptors come from a female donor in good health, enrolled as a control in a pregnancy study. CDR3s include the opening cysteine and the closing phenylalanine or tryptophan. Each record gives: clone size, D gene, V gene, J gene, CDR3 DNA, CDR3 protein. D genes are given only for firm matches. Size tells how often a clone was seen (once, few, many) or the class of an expanded clone, and some rows leave it out.

size: -
D: TRBD1
V: TRBV7-2
J: TRBJ1-2
DNA: TGTGCCAGCAGCTTTTCCAGGGGGGCCTATGGCTACACCTTC
CDR3: CASSFSRGAYGYTF

size: -
D: TRBD1
V: TRBV13
J: TRBJ1-2
DNA: TGTGCCAGCAGCTTCGCGACAGGGGGGTACTATGGCTACACCTTC
CDR3: CASSFATGGYYGYTF

size: -
D: -
V: TRBV5-8
J: TRBJ2-1
DNA: TGTGCCAGCAGCTTGGTGCAGGGCGGATTCTTC
CDR3: CASSLVQGGFF

size: few
D: TRBD1
V: TRBV5-4
J: TRBJ2-7
DNA: TGTGCCAGCAGCTTGGTAAGGACAGGGGGCGACGAGCAGTACTTC
CDR3: CASSLVRTGGDEQYF

size: -
D: TRBD1
V: TRBV6-6
J: TRBJ2-5
DNA: TGTGCCAGCTTATACAGGGGTCGGGAGACCCAGTACTTC
CDR3: CASLYRGRETQYF

size: -
D: -
V: TRBV19
J: TRBJ1-6
DNA: TGTGCCAGTAGTATTGCGGAAACAAATTCACCCCTCCACTTT
CDR3: CASSIAETNSPLHF

size: -
D: -
V: TRBV10-3
J: TRBJ1-2
DNA: TGTGCCATCAGTGTTTTAAGCCCCTATGGCTACACCTTC
CDR3: CAISVLSPYGYTF

size: -
D: TRBD2
V: TRBV7-9
J: TRBJ2-3
DNA: TGTGCCAGCAGCTCCGGACTAGCGGGCACAGATACGCAGTATTTT
CDR3: CASSSGLAGTDTQYF

size: -
D: -
V: TRBV11-1
J: TRBJ1-1
DNA: TGTGCCAGCAGCTTAGCAACTCTCCGCACTGAAGCTTTCTTT
CDR3: CASSLATLRTEAFF

size: -
D: -
V: TRBV11-3
J: TRBJ2-5
DNA: TGTGCCAGCAGCTTAGGAAGAGGGAGAGAGACCCAGTACTTC
CDR3: CASSLGRGRETQYF

size: -
D: TRBD2
V: TRBV6-4
J: TRBJ2-2
DNA: TGTGCCACCCGCGCGGGAGGTGGCGGGGAGCTGTTTTTT
CDR3: CATRAGGGGELFF

size: -
D: -
V: TRBV4-3
J: TRBJ1-1
DNA: TGCGCCAGCAGCCAAGATTATTTAGAGGGCACTGAAGCTTTCTTT
CDR3: CASSQDYLEGTEAFF

size: -
D: TRBD1
V: TRBV9
J: TRBJ2-2
DNA: TGTGCCAGCAGCTTCAACCCGGGACAGGGGGTCGCGAAAGGCTCTTACACCGGGGAGCTGTTTTTT
CDR3: CASSFNPGQGVAKGSYTGELFF

size: -
D: TRBD2
V: TRBV6-1
J: TRBJ2-7
DNA: TGTGCCAGCAGTGAACTCTATCGGGGGGACGGCTTCGAGCAGTACTTC
CDR3: CASSELYRGDGFEQYF

size: -
D: TRBD1
V: TRBV27
J: TRBJ1-6
DNA: TGTGCCAGCAGTTTGCGGACAGGAGATAATTCACCCCTCCACTTT
CDR3: CASSLRTGDNSPLHF

size: -
D: -
V: TRBV6-1
J: TRBJ2-5
DNA: TGTGCCAGCAGTGTGAGTCGGGAGACCCAGTACTTC
CDR3: CASSVSRETQYF

size: -
D: TRBD1
V: TRBV5-1
J: TRBJ2-3
DNA: TGCGCCAGCAGCAGAGGACAGGGGACCACAGATACGCAGTATTTT
CDR3: CASSRGQGTTDTQYF

size: -
D: -
V: TRBV30
J: TRBJ1-2
DNA: TGTGCCTGGAGTCCGGGAGGAGGCTACACCTTC
CDR3: CAWSPGGGYTF

size: -
D: -
V: TRBV25-1
J: TRBJ2-3
DNA: TGTGCCAGCAGTTGGCGGGGGCTCACAGATACGCAGTATTTT
CDR3: CASSWRGLTDTQYF

size: -
D: TRBD1
V: TRBV19
J: TRBJ2-7
DNA: TGTGCCAGTAGTCCCCGGACAGGGGGGGACGAGCAGTACTTC
CDR3: CASSPRTGGDEQYF

size: -
D: -
V: TRBV9
J: TRBJ1-1
DNA: TGTGCCAGCAGCGTATCAGGAAACACTGAAGCTTTCTTT
CDR3: CASSVSGNTEAFF

size: -
D: TRBD1
V: TRBV9
J: TRBJ1-4
DNA: TGTGCCAGCAGCGCGCAGCAGGGGGAGGTCGAAAAACTGTTTTTT
CDR3: CASSAQQGEVEKLFF

size: few
D: -
V: TRBV13
J: TRBJ2-2
DNA: TGTGCCAGCAGCTTGCGGCTATCGAACACCGGGGAGCTGTTTTTT
CDR3: CASSLRLSNTGELFF

size: -
D: TRBD2
V: TRBV7-9
J: TRBJ2-1
DNA: TGTGCCAGCAGCTTAATGACTAGCGGGGCCTACAATGAGCAGTTCTTC
CDR3: CASSLMTSGAYNEQFF

size: -
D: TRBD2
V: TRBV4-2
J: TRBJ2-3
DNA: TGTGCCAGCAGCCTCGTAGCGGGGGGGCATGTGGATACGCAGTATTTT
CDR3: CASSLVAGGHVDTQYF

size: -
D: -
V: TRBV30
J: TRBJ1-4
DNA: TGTGCCTGGAGTGTACACGGGGGGACTAATGAAAAACTGTTTTTT
CDR3: CAWSVHGGTNEKLFF

size: -
D: -
V: TRBV5-1
J: TRBJ1-1
DNA: TGCGCCAGCAGCCTCCAGACAGGAACGAACACTGAAGCTTTCTTT
CDR3: CASSLQTGTNTEAFF

size: -
D: -
V: TRBV15
J: TRBJ1-4
DNA: TGTGCCACCAGTCAGGGGAGTAATGAAAAACTGTTTTTT
CDR3: CATSQGSNEKLFF

size: -
D: -
V: TRBV30
J: TRBJ2-7
DNA: TGTGCCTGGAGTGGGACAGCGTCCTACGAGCAGTACTTC
CDR3: CAWSGTASYEQYF

size: many
D: -
V: TRBV4-3
J: TRBJ1-2
DNA: TGCGCCAGCAGCCAAGACCGCCAGGGTGGATATGGCTACACCTTC
CDR3: CASSQDRQGGYGYTF

size: -
D: -
V: TRBV14
J: TRBJ1-5
DNA: TGTGCCAGCAGCCAAGAAGCCAATCAGCCCCAGCATTTT
CDR3: CASSQEANQPQHF

size: -
D: TRBD1
V: TRBV29-1
J: TRBJ1-1
DNA: TGCAGCGTCGCCAGGGGGCAAAGGATGAACACTGAAGCTTTCTTT
CDR3: CSVARGQRMNTEAFF

size: -
D: -
V: TRBV19
J: TRBJ2-2
DNA: TGTGCCAGTATCTATACGGCAGGGTCAAACACCGGGGAGCTGTTTTTT
CDR3: CASIYTAGSNTGELFF